These 32 T cell receptor beta chains originate from one sample sequenced in a study of blood T cell repertoires in COVID-19. TCRdb's copy holds only in-frame clones and misses some; the assay was immunoSEQ multiplex PCR. The sample includes about 330,000 clones, about 83% of them seen just once. The sample comprised peripheral blood. The receptors come from a woman between 45 and 60 years old with acute or convalescent COVID-19.

The V and J genes are TRBV23-1 and TRBJ2-5; tentatively, D is TRBD1 (5 bases). Being an ORF, TRBV23-1 has a function that is uncertain. The CDR3 has 15 residues. V gave up 0 bases and J gave up 1 base, with 9 bases separating them. In DNA, the CDR3 is TGCGCCAGCAGTCAATCGGGGCAGGGCCAAGAGACCCAGTACTTC. The encoded protein is CASSQSGQGQETQYF.

The chain links TRBV15 to TRBJ2-1, with 10 bases matching TRBD2. Trimming cost V 6 bases and J 4 bases; bases outside gene matches: 3. This CDR3 is built from 14 residues. CDR1 LNHNV and CDR2 YYDKDF come from the germline V gene (reference sequence). In DNA form, the CDR3 reads TGTGCCACCAGTCTACTAGCGGGGTACAATGAGCAGTTCTTC. Its translation: CATSLLAGYNEQFF.

In regard to this clone: At one end the junction does not follow the germline gene, possibly because of a read error. This sequence joins TRBV7-7 and TRBJ2-4, with D possibly being TRBD1 (6 bases). Per germline, CDR1 SSHAT and CDR2 FNYEAQ (reference sequence). The CDR3 has 14 residues. In DNA, the CDR3 is TGTGCTAGCAGTCCGGACAGCTCCAAAAACATTCAGTACTTC. Protein product: CASSPDSSKNIQYF.

The chain recombines TRBV9 with TRBJ1-6; 12 bases match TRBD1. Germline trimming cut 4 bases from V and 5 bases from J; bases unmatched to any gene: 7. Germline V gene lookup returns CDR1 SGDLS and CDR2 YYNGEE. The CDR3 totals 17 residues. CDR3 nucleotide sequence: TGTGCCAGCAGCCCGAGGGGACAGGGGGCAGATAATTCACCCCTCCACTTT. Its translation is CASSPRGQGADNSPLHF.

The count of this clone is one. The chain links TRBV7-2 to TRBJ2-5, with 7 bases matching TRBD2. Trimming removed 5 bases from V and 7 bases from J; junction bases left unmatched: 19. The CDR3 covers 17 residues. The V gene's germline CDR1 is SGHTA and CDR2 FQGNSA. The CDR3 spells CASSPAHLAARPGTQYF. The DNA of the CDR3 is TGTGCCAGCAGCCCCGCCCACCTAGCGGCGAGACCGGGGACCCAGTACTTC.

The chain joins TRBV9 to TRBJ1-2; weak D call: TRBD1 (6 bases). The CDR3 runs 14 residues. Germline assignment: CDR1 SGDLS and CDR2 YYNGEE. Trimming removed 3 bases from V and 8 bases from J, with 17 bases in between. CDR3 DNA: TGTGCCAGCAGCGAGACACAGGGTGGGTCGGGCTACACCTTC. The encoded protein is CASSETQGGSGYTF. Together with reference TRBV9 and TRBJ1-2, the CDR3 gives the full variable domain: DSGVTQTPKHLITATGQRVTLRCSPRSGDLSVYWYQQSLDQGLQFLIQYYNGEERAKGNILERFSAQQFPDLHSELNLSSLELGDSALYFCASSETQGGSGYTFGSGTRLTVV.

The chain joins TRBV12-1 to TRBJ2-1; TRBD2, the table's D call, was not compared with the DNA. TRBV12-1 is shown as a pseudogene. The CDR3 length is 16 residues. Here the CDR3 reads CASSPRLAPPYNEQFF. The DNA for the CDR3 is TGTGCCAGCAGCCCCCGACTAGCGCCTCCCTACAATGAGCAGTTCTTC.

The V gene is TRBV5-5, the J gene TRBJ1-5, with 8 bases that match TRBD1. This CDR3 region has 14 residues. Unmatched junction bases numbered 3, after V lost 2 bases and J lost 5 bases. Germline loops: CDR1 SGHKS, CDR2 YYEKEE (reference sequence). The CDR3 DNA reads TGTGCCAGCAGCTTACAGGGGGGGGATCAGCCCCAGCATTTT. Encoded protein: CASSLQGGDQPQHF.

The chain combines TRBV29-1 with TRBJ2-1; D gene ambiguous. The V gene lost 4 bases and the J gene lost 5 bases, with 12 bases spanning the gap. The CDR3 totals 13 residues. CDR1 and CDR2 from the germline V gene are SQVTM and ANQGSEA. CDR3 sequence reads: CSVVRRTHNEQFF. DNA of the CDR3: TGCAGCGTTGTCCGCCGTACTCACAATGAGCAGTTCTTC.

The chain links TRBV4-1 to TRBJ1-5, with a tentative D call TRBD1 (5 bases). From germline, CDR1 is MGHRA and CDR2 YSYEKL. The CDR3 contains 14 residues. The germline V and J ends were trimmed by 1 base and 5 bases, with 9 bases remaining between them. The CDR3 reads CASSQAWGDQPQHF. CDR3 coding DNA: TGCGCCAGCAGCCAAGCTTGGGGGGATCAGCCCCAGCATTTT.

The chain links TRBV4-1 to TRBJ2-7; 8 bases fit TRBD2. Germline V gene sequence: CDR1 MGHRA, CDR2 YSYEKL. V lost 0 bases, J lost 7 bases, and 5 bases stayed unmatched. The CDR3 consists of 14 residues. The DNA for the CDR3 is TGCGCCAGCAGCCAAGATTGGAGCGGGGGAGAGCAGTACTTC. Its translation: CASSQDWSGGEQYF.

The J gene is TRBJ2-7, the V gene TRBV6-6; 8 bases agree with TRBD1. Losses at the gene ends were 6 bases for V and 1 base for J; bases not matched to a gene: 8. This CDR3 is 15 amino acids long. Germline CDR1 MNHNY, CDR2 SVGAGI (reference sequence). DNA of the CDR3: TGTGCCAGCAGCCCCGGGACAGGCGTGTCCTACGAGCAGTACTTC. Translation: CASSPGTGVSYEQYF.

The V gene is TRBV7-6, the J gene TRBJ2-7, with 11 bases lining up with TRBD2. The germline gives CDR1 SGHVS, CDR2 FNYEAQ. The CDR3 contains 15 residues. V shed 1 base and J 6 bases; nucleotides not matched to a gene: 5. The CDR3 spells CASSLETSGTSEQYF. The CDR3 nucleotides are TGTGCCAGCAGCTTAGAGACTAGCGGGACCAGCGAGCAGTACTTC.

Only one count was recorded for this clone. This chain uses TRBV19 with TRBJ2-7, with 10 positions matching TRBD2. Losses at the gene ends were 8 bases for V and 1 base for J; bases not matched to a gene: 5. CDR3 size: 14 residues. The germline gives CDR1 LNHDA, CDR2 SQIVND (reference sequence). The DNA of the CDR3 is TGTGCCAGTGCCTCTAGCGGGAGTTCCTACGAGCAGTACTTC. Translation: CASASSGSSYEQYF.

This clone has a handful of counts. The chain recombines TRBV5-8 with TRBJ2-1; 9 nucleotides align to TRBD2. This CDR3 is 17 amino acids long. The V and J ends lost 1 base and 2 bases, in that order; junction bases with no gene match: 7. The germline V gene has CDR1 SGHTS and CDR2 YDEGEE. The CDR3 DNA reads TGTGCCAGCAGCTTGAGGCTAGCGGGATTGGCCTACAATGAGCAGTTCTTC. Residues: CASSLRLAGLAYNEQFF.

The chain combines TRBV19 with TRBJ2-7, with a possible D match to TRBD1 (6 bases). CDR3 length equals 14 residues. The V gene lost 2 bases and the J gene lost 4 bases, with 12 bases spanning the gap. Germline V gene lookup returns CDR1 LNHDA and CDR2 SQIVND (reference sequence). The CDR3 nucleotides read TGTGCCAGTAGTATACGGGACAACCTATACGAGCAGTACTTC. Residues: CASSIRDNLYEQYF.

The rearrangement uses TRBV28 and TRBJ1-2, with 9 bases identical to TRBD1. With 7 bases clipped from V and 6 bases from J, the junction kept 9 bases outside the gene matches. The germline V gene encodes CDR1 MDHEN and CDR2 SYDVKM. This CDR3 spans 14 amino acids. Here the CDR3 DNA reads TGTGCCAGCACCTCACCCAGACAGGGGGATGGCTACACCTTC. Its translation is CASTSPRQGDGYTF.

The chain carries TRBV7-8 and TRBJ1-5, with D hard to call. With 0 bases removed from V and 0 bases from J, the gap between germline ends came to 12 bases. The CDR3 length is 17 residues. Germline assignment: CDR1 SGHVS and CDR2 FQNEAQ. The CDR3 region is CASSLAPPLLSNQPQHF. In DNA form, the CDR3 reads TGTGCCAGCAGCTTAGCGCCCCCCCTACTTAGCAATCAGCCCCAGCATTTT.

V is TRBV7-2 and J is TRBJ2-5; 9 bases match TRBD1. The CDR3 is 15 amino acids. The V and J ends lost 4 bases and 5 bases, in that order; junction bases with no gene match: 8. Germline CDR1 and CDR2: SGHTA and FQGNSA. CDR3 loop: CASSSSQGARETQYF. The CDR3 DNA reads TGTGCCAGCAGCTCGTCACAGGGGGCTAGGGAGACCCAGTACTTC.

The chain is built from TRBV7-2 and TRBJ1-3; D is unclear. The ends were cut back, 3 bases at V and 0 bases at J, with 12 bases in the middle. This CDR3 is built from 16 residues. Germline V gene sequence: CDR1 SGHTA, CDR2 FQGNSA. The CDR3 spells CASSLEGGYSGNTIYF. The CDR3 DNA sequence: TGTGCCAGCAGCTTGGAGGGCGGGTACTCTGGAAACACCATATATTTT.

The chain uses TRBV6-5 and TRBJ2-1; TRBD2 matches at 8 bases. The CDR3 runs to 15 residues. Germline assignment: CDR1 MNHEY and CDR2 SVGAGI. V shed 8 bases and J 7 bases; nucleotides not matched to a gene: 13. The CDR3, as DNA: TGTGCCAGCCGCCCACGGGGGGGCCTAGGGAATGAGCAGTTCTTC. This translates into CASRPRGGLGNEQFF.

This sequence joins TRBV24-1 and TRBJ2-3, with TRBD1 matching over 9 bases. CDR3 size: 16 residues. V trimming: 0 bases; J trimming: 5 bases; junction bases outside the gene matches: 5. Looked up from germline, CDR1 is KGHDR and CDR2 is SFDVKD. The CDR3 loop is CATSDLQTGGLDTQYF. The CDR3 bases are TGTGCCACCAGTGATTTGCAAACAGGGGGCTTAGATACGCAGTATTTT.

The V gene is TRBV9, the J gene TRBJ2-1, with 9 bases identical to TRBD2. The germline V gene encodes CDR1 SGDLS and CDR2 YYNGEE. The CDR3 has 15 amino acids. The junction had 2 bases not matched to a gene; V was cut back by 1 base and J by 3 bases. CDR3 protein: CASSVLAGYYNEQFF. For the CDR3, the DNA is TGTGCCAGCAGCGTACTAGCGGGGTACTACAATGAGCAGTTCTTC. The full variable domain, rest sourced from reference TRBV9 and TRBJ2-1, is DSGVTQTPKHLITATGQRVTLRCSPRSGDLSVYWYQQSLDQGLQFLIQYYNGEERAKGNILERFSAQQFPDLHSELNLSSLELGDSALYFCASSVLAGYYNEQFFGPGTRLTVL.

The genes are TRBV7-2 and TRBJ2-7; 9 bases line up with TRBD2. Germline V CDR1 and CDR2: SGHTA, FQGNSA. V dropped 5 bases and J dropped 5; count of bases not matched to a gene: 7. This CDR3 has 14 residues. CDR3 region: CASSRGLATNEQYF. The CDR3 DNA reads as TGTGCCAGCAGCCGGGGACTAGCTACCAACGAGCAGTACTTC.

The chain joins TRBV2 to TRBJ1-6; D is ambiguous. This CDR3 contains 11 residues. Trimming took 0 bases from V and 11 from J, leaving 2 bases between them. The germline V gene has CDR1 SNHLY and CDR2 FYNNEI. The CDR3 region is CASSEAAPLHF. CDR3 nucleotides: TGTGCCAGCAGTGAAGCCGCACCCCTCCACTTT.

The J gene is TRBJ2-1, the V gene TRBV4-1, with 13 bases lining up with TRBD2. Germline-derived CDR1 and CDR2 are MGHRA and YSYEKL. Germline trimming cut 4 bases from V and 7 bases from J; bases unmatched to any gene: 7. The CDR3 covers 16 residues. CDR3 nucleotide sequence: TGCGCCAGCAGCCCTGTGACTAGCGGGAGGTTGAATGAGCAGTTCTTC. Its protein product is CASSPVTSGRLNEQFF.

This clone was counted once. The chain is built from TRBV30 and TRBJ2-1, with 7 bases matching TRBD2. V lost 2 bases to trimming and J lost 10 bases; unmatched junction nucleotides: 5. Germline loops: CDR1 GTSNPN, CDR2 SVGIG (reference sequence). The CDR3 spans 12 residues. The CDR3 loop reads CAWSLAGDEQFF. CDR3 bases: TGTGCCTGGAGTCTGGCGGGAGACGAGCAGTTCTTC.

CDR3 in amino acids: CASSEFAGANTGELFF. CDR3 coding DNA: TGTGCCAGCAGTGAGTTTGCGGGGGCGAACACCGGGGAGCTGTTTTTT. The V gene is TRBV6-1, the J gene TRBJ2-2; 7 nucleotides match TRBD2. Germline loops: CDR1 MNHNS, CDR2 SASEGT. This CDR3 spans 16 amino acids. V dropped 3 bases and J dropped 0; count of bases not matched to a gene: 4.

The rearrangement links TRBV28 to TRBJ2-3; D call uncertain. The CDR3 is 12 residues long. The V gene lost 6 bases and the J gene lost 10 bases, with 14 bases spanning the gap. CDR1 and CDR2 (germline): MDHEN, SYDVKM. The CDR3: CASSRVNYAQYF. CDR3 DNA sequence: TGTGCCAGCAGCCGAGTCAACTACGCGCAGTATTTT.

The chain couples TRBV6-5 to TRBJ2-2; D possibly corresponds to TRBD2 (6 bases). Per germline, CDR1 MNHEY and CDR2 SVGAGI. The V end lost 6 bases, the J end lost 5 bases, and 10 bases lay between the germline ends. CDR3 length: 13 amino acids. In nucleotides, the CDR3 is TGTGCCAGCAGGGAGGCGGGGACCGGGGAGCTGTTTTTT. Its protein is CASREAGTGELFF.

The chain is built from TRBV4-3 and TRBJ2-7, with TRBD2 as a possible D gene (5 bases). From germline, CDR1 is LGHNA and CDR2 YSLEER. The CDR3 is 16 residues long. V was trimmed by 1 base and J by 2 bases, leaving 15 bases between them. The DNA of the CDR3 is TGCGCCAGCAGCCAAGGGGTAGGGAGCCGAACCTACGAGCAGTACTTC. Amino acids: CASSQGVGSRTYEQYF.

The chain is built from TRBV4-1 and TRBJ2-1, with 8 positions matching TRBD1. The CDR3 extends over 16 amino acids. After removal of 3 bases from V and 8 bases from J, the junction contained 12 bases not matched to a gene. Germline CDR1 MGHRA, CDR2 YSYEKL. Written as DNA, the CDR3 is TGCGCCAGCAGCCACCCCCCCCGGGGCAGGGGGCATGAGCAGTTCTTC. This sequence encodes CASSHPPRGRGHEQFF.